This T cell receptor beta chain was sequenced in a study of blood T cell repertoires in COVID-19. Study summary: From the United States, Italy and Spain came samples of acute and convalescent COVID-19. From T cells, B-cell-depleted T cells, or PBMCs came the material, which was cDNA or gDNA.

Authors' data handling: Scientists estimated how many nucleated cells there were by amplifying reference gene primers. TCRdb's copy holds only in-frame clones and misses some; the assay was immunoSEQ multiplex PCR. V and J calls and clone size are copied from that table; D and trimming were computed from the DNA. The data contain over 150,000 clones, approximately 83% of them singletons. In germline, CDR1 is SGHDT, CDR2 YYEEEE. This CDR3 region has 12 residues. Between the trimmed V and J ends, which lost 4 bases and 4 bases, there was a span of 8 bases. Input material: peripheral blood. The rearrangement uses TRBV5-6 and TRBJ1-2; D call uncertain. The receptor was derived from a man between 50 and 59 years old with active or convalescent COVID-19. The CDR3 DNA sequence: TGTGCCAGCAGCCCCAGAAGCTATGGCTACACCTTC. This encodes CASSPRSYGYTF.